This is a list of T cell receptor beta chains from one sample in a study of control samples from healthy donors and cancer patients. Measured with immunoSEQ multiplex PCR; TCRdb has only the in-frame clones, and not every one. This sample yields about 120,000 clones, of which around 87% are seen a single time; 1.1% belongs to the top ten. Sequences were obtained from PBMCs. These receptors came from a woman aged 45-60 years with colorectal cancer. Each CDR3 is given with its conserved first and last residue. A D gene is named only where the DNA matches it firmly. Clone size is not always given. Where it is, it says once, few, many or a class for expanded clones.

J gene | clone size | V gene | D gene | CDR3 DNA | CDR3 protein
TRBJ1-3 | - | TRBV15 | TRBD1 | TGTGCCACCCGGGACAGGGCGGGAGGAAACACCATATATTTT | CATRDRAGGNTIYF
TRBJ2-1 | - | TRBV28 | - | TGTGCCAGCAGTCCAACGCCGACGGGGGAGGCTGAGCAGTTCTTC | CASSPTPTGEAEQFF
TRBJ1-5 | - | TRBV6-1 | TRBD1 | TGTGCCAGCAGTGAAGGCAGGGGGACAGGGGCGGATCAGCCCCAGCATTTT | CASSEGRGTGADQPQHF
TRBJ1-4 | - | TRBV12-5 | - | TGTGCTAGTGGTATAGGGGATGCAACTAATGAAAAACTGTTTTTT | CASGIGDATNEKLFF
TRBJ1-3 | few | TRBV9 | - | TGTGCCAGCAGCGTTGGGGACTTCTCTGGAAACACCATATATTTT | CASSVGDFSGNTIYF
TRBJ2-1 | - | TRBV14 | TRBD2 | TGTGCCAGCAGCCGAAAGCGGGAGGGCATCCACAATGAGCAGTTCTTC | CASSRKREGIHNEQFF
TRBJ2-5 | - | TRBV10-3 | TRBD2 | TGTGCCATCAGTGGGGCTAGCGGGAGTTCCGCGGAGACCCAGTACTTC | CAISGASGSSAETQYF
TRBJ2-7 | - | TRBV19 | TRBD2 | TGTGCCAGTAGTATTGGCGGGGGGGCGGACGAGCAGTACTTC | CASSIGGGADEQYF
TRBJ2-3 | - | TRBV2 | TRBD1 | TGTGCCAGCAGCCCGGAGGGGACAGGGGCCGGCACAGATACGCAGTATTTT | CASSPEGTGAGTDTQYF
TRBJ2-6 | - | TRBV29-1 | - | TGCAGCGTCTCGACAGAAGAATACTTCTCTGGGGCCAACGTCCTGACTTTC | CSVSTEEYFSGANVLTF
TRBJ2-1 | - | TRBV10-3 | - | TGTGCCATCAGTGAGTCCCGGGTCGGGCAGTTCTTC | CAISESRVGQFF
TRBJ1-2 | - | TRBV18 | - | TGTGCCAGCTCACCCGATCCGGGGGTCACTAACTATGGCTACACCTTC | CASSPDPGVTNYGYTF
TRBJ2-2 | - | TRBV30 | TRBD2 | TGTGCCTGGAAGGGAGGGGCCGGCACCGGGGAGCTGTTTTTT | CAWKGGAGTGELFF
TRBJ2-4 | - | TRBV5-5 | - | TGTGCCAGCAGCCCGGCGGGCACCAAAAACATTCAGTACTTC | CASSPAGTKNIQYF
TRBJ2-7 | - | TRBV6-5 | - | TGTGCCAGCAGTTACTTCCAGGGGAAGTACGAGCAGTACTTC | CASSYFQGKYEQYF
TRBJ2-7 | - | TRBV10-3 | - | TGTGCCGCCAGGGGCGGGACCTACGAGCAGTACTTC | CAARGGTYEQYF
TRBJ2-2 | once | TRBV10-3 | TRBD1 | TGTGCCATCAGTACAGGGGGCCGCGGCACCGGGGAGCTGTTTTTT | CAISTGGRGTGELFF
TRBJ1-6 | - | TRBV3-1/TRBV3-2 | - | TGTGCCAGCAGCCAAGAGTCGCTACCCTGGAATTCACCCCTCCACTTT | CASSQESLPWNSPLHF
TRBJ2-1 | - | TRBV2 | TRBD1 | TGTGCCAGCAGTTCTCGCCAGACAGGGACCTTCCACTTCAGCTCCTACAATGAGCAGTTCTTC | CASSSRQTGTFHFSSYNEQFF
TRBJ2-5 | once | TRBV5-1 | - | TGCGCCAGCAGCTTGGATGGGGTAGAAGAGACCCAGTACTTC | CASSLDGVEETQYF
TRBJ1-1 | - | TRBV6-1 | TRBD1 | TGTGCCAGCAGTGAAGGAGAGGAGGGGGCGGCTTTT | CASSEGEEGAAF
TRBJ2-1 | - | TRBV29-1 | TRBD1 | TGCAGCGCACGACAGGGGGGAAGCAATGAGCAGTTCTTC | CSARQGGSNEQFF
TRBJ1-4 | - | TRBV21-1 | - | TGTGCCAGCAGCAAGGGACTCCTAGGAGCGCCTAATGAAAAACTGTTTTTT | CASSKGLLGAPNEKLFF
TRBJ1-1 | - | TRBV7-8 | - | TGTGCCAGCAGCACATCCCGGGGGTCCCTCGGCACTGAAGCTTTCTTT | CASSTSRGSLGTEAFF
TRBJ1-4 | - | TRBV13 | - | TGTGCCAGCAGAGCCAGTGGGAGGGCCACGAGGGAAAAACTGTTTTTT | CASRASGRATREKLFF
TRBJ2-6 | - | TRBV14 | - | TGTGCCAGCAGCCAAGAGCCTGCCAACGTCCTGACTTTC | CASSQEPANVLTF
TRBJ2-5 | - | TRBV30 | - | TGTGCCTGGAGTGCCGTGGGGGGATCCGACTTC | CAWSAVGGSDF
TRBJ1-1 | - | TRBV20-1 | - | TGCAGTGCTAAAATGAACACTGAAGCTTTCTTT | CSAKMNTEAFF
TRBJ1-1 | once | TRBV19 | - | TGTGCCAGTAGTATGCAGGCGGTCGGTGAAGCTTTCTTT | CASSMQAVGEAFF
TRBJ1-1 | - | TRBV6-5 | - | TGTGCCAGCAGTAACCAAGGGGTGGCTTTCTTT | CASSNQGVAFF
TRBJ2-1 | - | TRBV9 | TRBD2 | TGTGCCAGCAGCCCCTCGAGCGGGAGGGGGTACAATGAGCAGTTCTTC | CASSPSSGRGYNEQFF
TRBJ2-2 | - | TRBV28 | TRBD1 | TGTGCCAGCAGTTTATGGTCGAATTGGACAGGGCGGTACACCGGGGAGCTGTTTTTT | CASSLWSNWTGRYTGELFF
TRBJ2-1 | - | TRBV19 | TRBD1 | TGTGCCAGTAGTACCCGGGACAGGGCGGGCGTGAGGTACAATGAGCAGTTCTTC | CASSTRDRAGVRYNEQFF
TRBJ2-7 | - | TRBV15 | - | TGTGCCACCAGCAGAGACTACAGGGAAGTCTACGAGCAGTACTTC | CATSRDYREVYEQYF
TRBJ1-2 | - | TRBV10-3 | TRBD1 | TGTGCCATCAGTGAAAGTCTGACAGGGGCCGCAGGCGGGGTCAATAACTATGGCTACACCTTC | CAISESLTGAAGGVNNYGYTF
TRBJ1-5 | - | TRBV28 | - | TGTGCCAGCAGAAACAGTCCCGGGGGGAGCAATCAGCCCCAGCATTTT | CASRNSPGGSNQPQHF
TRBJ2-5 | - | TRBV7-9 | - | TGTGCCAGCAGCCCCCGGGGTCCAGAGACCCAGTACTTC | CASSPRGPETQYF
TRBJ2-1 | - | TRBV29-1 | - | TGCAGCGTTGACGACGGAGGGGCCTACAATGAGCAGTTCTTC | CSVDDGGAYNEQFF
TRBJ2-3 | - | TRBV30 | TRBD1 | TGTGCCTGGAGTAAGAGACAGGGGATAGCAGATACGCAGTATTTT | CAWSKRQGIADTQYF
TRBJ1-1 | few | TRBV7-8 | - | TGTGCCAGCAGCTTAGGAGGGTCTCGGACTGAAGCTTTCTTT | CASSLGGSRTEAFF
TRBJ2-3 | - | TRBV4-1 | - | TGCGCCAGCAGCCAAGGTTTAGGACCCAATACGCAGTATTTT | CASSQGLGPNTQYF
TRBJ1-3 | - | TRBV29-1 | - | TGCAGCGTGGAGGGAGTGGGGAACACCATATATTTT | CSVEGVGNTIYF
TRBJ1-1 | - | TRBV6-1 | - | TGTGCCAGCAGTGAAACGGCGAACACTGAAGCTTTCTTT | CASSETANTEAFF
TRBJ2-1 | - | TRBV29-1 | TRBD2 | TGCAGCGTTGAAGGAGCTAGCGGGAGTAATGAGCAGTTCTTC | CSVEGASGSNEQFF
TRBJ1-1 | - | TRBV2 | - | TGTGCCAGCACCCGGGGGGGCACTGAAGCTTTCTTT | CASTRGGTEAFF
TRBJ1-3 | - | TRBV19 | - | TGTGCCAGTCGGGAAGGGAGCTCTGGAAACACCATATATTTT | CASREGSSGNTIYF
TRBJ2-1 | - | TRBV5-4 | TRBD1 | TGTGCCAGCAGCCCACGACAGGGTTGGGAGCAGTTCTTC | CASSPRQGWEQFF
TRBJ2-7 | - | TRBV19 | TRBD2 | TGTGCCAGTAGTACTAGCGGGGGCTACGAGCAGTACTTC | CASSTSGGYEQYF
TRBJ1-5 | - | TRBV12-3/TRBV12-4 | - | TGTGCCAGCAGTTTAGGGAGTAATCAGCCCCAGCATTTT | CASSLGSNQPQHF
TRBJ1-1 | - | TRBV6-1 | - | TGTGCCAGCAGTGACCGCGACGGCCGTTTCTTT | CASSDRDGRFF
TRBJ1-5 | - | TRBV30 | - | TGTGCCTGGAGTGTAATCATGTTGAGGGGAGGACGCAATCAGCCCCAGCATTTT | CAWSVIMLRGGRNQPQHF
TRBJ1-1 | - | TRBV13 | - | TGTGCCAGCAGCCGTACAGCTACCCCGATGAACACTGAAGCTTTCTTT | CASSRTATPMNTEAFF
TRBJ2-2 | - | TRBV5-1 | - | TGCGCCAGCAGCCTGGGACAAATGCAGCCCGGGGAGCTGTTTTTT | CASSLGQMQPGELFF
TRBJ1-4 | once | TRBV27 | - | TGTGCCAGCAGTTTAGTCAGACAGCATAATGAAAAACTGTTTTTT | CASSLVRQHNEKLFF